This T cell receptor (beta chain) was identified during a study of breast tumors, draining lymph nodes, adjacent tissues. This clonotype was counted at least ten times. CDR1 and CDR2 from the germline V gene are SGHDT and YYEEEE. The CDR3 has 14 amino acids. The V and J ends lost 1 base and 2 bases respectively, with 7 bases between them. TCRdb analysed the multiplex PCR reads with MiXCR anew, one entry per CDR3 protein. This sample has about 63,000 distinct CDR3 sequences; around 60% occur once, and the top ten carry 15% to 20%. The TCR comes from a female donor with breast cancer. Some clones in this sample may be carry-over from other donors' samples. The source material was breast tumor tissue. V is TRBV5-6 and J is TRBJ1-3; D not certain. CDR3 sequence reads: CASSLPATGNTIYF. CDR3 nucleotide sequence: TGTGCCAGCAGCTTGCCCGCGACTGGAAACACCATATATTTT.